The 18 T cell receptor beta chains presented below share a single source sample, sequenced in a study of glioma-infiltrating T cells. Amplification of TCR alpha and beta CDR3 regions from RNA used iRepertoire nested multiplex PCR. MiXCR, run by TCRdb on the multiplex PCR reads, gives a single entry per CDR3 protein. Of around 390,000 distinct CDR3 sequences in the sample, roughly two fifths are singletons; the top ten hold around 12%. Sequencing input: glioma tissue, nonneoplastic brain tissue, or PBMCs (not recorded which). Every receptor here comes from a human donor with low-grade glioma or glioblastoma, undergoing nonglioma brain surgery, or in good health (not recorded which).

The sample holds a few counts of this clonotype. The CDR3 reads CASSQAGQRTFF. The CDR3 DNA reads as TGTGCCAGCAGCCAGGCGGGACAGCGGACTTTCTTT. The chain joins TRBV3-1 to TRBJ1-1, with 7 bases fitting TRBD1. J lost 12 bases, V lost 3 bases, and 7 bases had no gene match. The CDR3 contains 12 residues. The V gene's germline CDR1 is LGHDT and CDR2 YNNKEL (reference sequence).

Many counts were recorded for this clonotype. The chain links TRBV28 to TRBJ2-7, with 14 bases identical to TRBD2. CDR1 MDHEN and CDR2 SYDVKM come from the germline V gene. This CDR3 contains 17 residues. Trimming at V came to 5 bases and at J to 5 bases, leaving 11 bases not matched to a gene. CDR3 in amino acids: CASSRLLGTSGRHEQYF. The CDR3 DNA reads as TGTGCCAGCAGTCGCCTACTCGGGACTAGCGGGAGACACGAGCAGTACTTC.

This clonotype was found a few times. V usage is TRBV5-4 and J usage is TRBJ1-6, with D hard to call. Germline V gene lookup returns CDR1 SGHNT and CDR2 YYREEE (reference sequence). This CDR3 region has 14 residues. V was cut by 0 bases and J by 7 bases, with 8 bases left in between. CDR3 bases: TGTGCCAGCAGCTTGGAGCAGGAGAATTCACCCCTCCACTTT. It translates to CASSLEQENSPLHF.

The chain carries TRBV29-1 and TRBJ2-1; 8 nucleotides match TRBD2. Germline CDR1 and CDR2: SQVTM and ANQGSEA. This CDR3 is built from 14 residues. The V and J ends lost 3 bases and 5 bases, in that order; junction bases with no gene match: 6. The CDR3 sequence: CSVERLAIHNEQFF. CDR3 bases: TGCAGCGTTGAGAGACTAGCGATTCACAATGAGCAGTTCTTC.

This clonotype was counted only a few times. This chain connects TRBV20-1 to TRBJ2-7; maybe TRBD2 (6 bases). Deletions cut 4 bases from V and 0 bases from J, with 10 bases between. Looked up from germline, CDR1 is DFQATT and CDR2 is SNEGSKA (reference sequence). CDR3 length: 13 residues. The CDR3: CSAKETSSYEQYF. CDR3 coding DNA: TGCAGTGCTAAGGAGACTAGCTCCTACGAGCAGTACTTC.

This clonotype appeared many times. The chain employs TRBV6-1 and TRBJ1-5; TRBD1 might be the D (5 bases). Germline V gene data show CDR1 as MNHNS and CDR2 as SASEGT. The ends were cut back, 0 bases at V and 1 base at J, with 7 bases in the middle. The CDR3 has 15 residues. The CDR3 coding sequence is TGTGCCAGCAGTGAAGCTGAGGGGAGCAATCAGCCCCAGCATTTT. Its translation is CASSEAEGSNQPQHF.

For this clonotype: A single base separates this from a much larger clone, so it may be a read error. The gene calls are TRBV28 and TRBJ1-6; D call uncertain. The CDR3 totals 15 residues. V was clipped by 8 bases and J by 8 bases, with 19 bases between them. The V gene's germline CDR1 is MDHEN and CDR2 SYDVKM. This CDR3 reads CASRRGSPGYSPLHF. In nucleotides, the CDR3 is TGTGCCAGCCGTCGAGGGTCACCGGGGTATTCACCCCTCCACTTT.

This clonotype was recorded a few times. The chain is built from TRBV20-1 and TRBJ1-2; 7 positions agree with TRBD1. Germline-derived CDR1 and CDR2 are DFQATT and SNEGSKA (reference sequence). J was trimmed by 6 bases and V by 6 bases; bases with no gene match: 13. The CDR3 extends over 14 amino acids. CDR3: CSASSPGGDNGYTF. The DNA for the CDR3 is TGCAGTGCCTCCAGCCCAGGGGGAGATAATGGCTACACCTTC.

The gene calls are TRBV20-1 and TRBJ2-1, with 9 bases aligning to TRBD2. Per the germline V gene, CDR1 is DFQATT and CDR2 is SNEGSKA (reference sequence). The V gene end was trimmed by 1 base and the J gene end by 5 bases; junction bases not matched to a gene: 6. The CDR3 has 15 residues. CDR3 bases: TGCAGTGCTAGAGGCCGACTAGCGGATGACAATGAGCAGTTCTTC. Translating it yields CSARGRLADDNEQFF.

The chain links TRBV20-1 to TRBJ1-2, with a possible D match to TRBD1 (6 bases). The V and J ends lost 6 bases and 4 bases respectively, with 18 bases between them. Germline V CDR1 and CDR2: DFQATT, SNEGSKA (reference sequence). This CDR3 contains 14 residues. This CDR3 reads CSAANRVGSYGYTF. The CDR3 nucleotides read TGCAGTGCCGCTAACAGGGTCGGTAGCTATGGCTACACCTTC.

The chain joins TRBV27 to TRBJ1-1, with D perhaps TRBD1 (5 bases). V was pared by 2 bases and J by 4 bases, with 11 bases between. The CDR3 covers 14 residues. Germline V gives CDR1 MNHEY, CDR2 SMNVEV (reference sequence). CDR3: CASSLMGGGTEAFF. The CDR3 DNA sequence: TGTGCCAGCAGTTTAATGGGGGGTGGCACTGAAGCTTTCTTT.

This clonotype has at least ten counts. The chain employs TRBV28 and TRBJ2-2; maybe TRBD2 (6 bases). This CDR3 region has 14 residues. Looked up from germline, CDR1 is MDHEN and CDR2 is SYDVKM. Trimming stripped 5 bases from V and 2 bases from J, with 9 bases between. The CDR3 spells CASSGGINTGELFF. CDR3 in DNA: TGTGCCAGCAGTGGGGGGATAAACACCGGGGAGCTGTTTTTT.

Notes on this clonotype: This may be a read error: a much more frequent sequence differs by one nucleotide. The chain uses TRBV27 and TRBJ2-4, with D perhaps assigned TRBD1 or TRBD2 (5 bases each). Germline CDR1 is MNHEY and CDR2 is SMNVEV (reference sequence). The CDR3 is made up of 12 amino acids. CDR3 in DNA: TGTGCCAGCAGTTTAGGGGGAAACTTTCAGTACTTC. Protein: CASSLGGNFQYF.

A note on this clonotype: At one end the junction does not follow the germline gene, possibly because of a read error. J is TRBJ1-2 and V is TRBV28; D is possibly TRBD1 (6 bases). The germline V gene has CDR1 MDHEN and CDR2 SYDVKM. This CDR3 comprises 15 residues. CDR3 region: CASSFSALMGARLGF. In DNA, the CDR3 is TGTGCCAGCAGTTTTAGCGCCCTAATGGGGGCCAGGTTGGGGTTC.

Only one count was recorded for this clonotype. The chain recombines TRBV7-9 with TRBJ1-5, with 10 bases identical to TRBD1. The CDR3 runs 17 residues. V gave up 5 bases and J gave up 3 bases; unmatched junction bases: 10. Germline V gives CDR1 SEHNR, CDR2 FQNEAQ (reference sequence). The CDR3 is CASSPVTGGQLNQPQHF. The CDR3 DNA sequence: TGTGCCAGCAGCCCAGTGACAGGGGGCCAACTCAATCAGCCCCAGCATTTT.

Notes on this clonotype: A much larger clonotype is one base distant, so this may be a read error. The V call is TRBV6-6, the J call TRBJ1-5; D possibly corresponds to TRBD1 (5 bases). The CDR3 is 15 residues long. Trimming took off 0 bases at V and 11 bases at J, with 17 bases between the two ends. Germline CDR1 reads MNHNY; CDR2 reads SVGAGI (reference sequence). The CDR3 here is CASSYSGEGEQTQHF. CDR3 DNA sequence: TGTGCCAGCAGTTACTCGGGGGAGGGCGAGCAGACCCAGCATTTT.

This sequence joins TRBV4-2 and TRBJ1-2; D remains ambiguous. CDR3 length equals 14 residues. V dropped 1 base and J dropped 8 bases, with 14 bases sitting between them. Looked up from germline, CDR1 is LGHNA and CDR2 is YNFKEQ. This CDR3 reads CASSQGVLDGGYTF. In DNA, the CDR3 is TGTGCCAGCAGCCAAGGTGTCCTGGACGGGGGCTACACCTTC.

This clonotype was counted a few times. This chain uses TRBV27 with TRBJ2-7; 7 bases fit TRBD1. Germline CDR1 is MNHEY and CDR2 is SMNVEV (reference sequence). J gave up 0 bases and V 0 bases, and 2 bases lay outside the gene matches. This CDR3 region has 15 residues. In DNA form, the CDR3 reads TGTGCCAGCAGTTTATCGGACAGGAGCTCCTACGAGCAGTACTTC. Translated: CASSLSDRSSYEQYF.